The 6 T cell receptor beta chains reported below all come from one sample, sequenced in a study of a mutant IDH1 vaccine in newly diagnosed glioma. No antigens are known for them. Time point given: week 23, last vaccination. The study gave 300 ug of mutant IDH1 20-mer peptide per vaccine dose, with topical imiquimod. Using immunoSEQ multiplex PCR, the repertoire was profiled, and TCRdb retains in-frame clones only, with some absent. The top ten hold under 1.5% of the sample, which has 58,000 or so clones, over 80% seen once. The input for sequencing was PBMCs, taken from a glioma patient whose treatment included an IDH1 peptide vaccine. Every receptor here comes from a man in his forties with glioma.

The genes are TRBV19 and TRBJ1-5, with a possible D match to TRBD1 (5 bases). CDR1 and CDR2 (germline): LNHDA, SQIVND (reference sequence). The CDR3 contains 15 residues. With 3 bases removed from V and 2 bases from J, the gap between germline ends came to 11 bases. The CDR3 loop reads CASSIGAPGNQPQHF. In DNA, the CDR3 is TGTGCCAGTAGTATTGGGGCCCCCGGCAATCAGCCCCAGCATTTT. Variable domain in full (rest from reference TRBV19 and TRBJ1-5): DGGITQSPKYLFRKEGQNVTLSCEQNLNHDAMYWYRQDPGQGLRLIYYSQIVNDFQKGDIAEGYSVSREKKESFPLTVTSAQKNPTAFYLCASSIGAPGNQPQHFGDGTRLSIL.

The chain has TRBV12-5 and TRBJ1-1; D remains ambiguous. Between the trimmed V and J ends, which lost 2 bases and 1 base, there was a span of 5 bases. The germline V gene encodes CDR1 LGHNT and CDR2 FRNRAP. CDR3 length: 13 residues. The CDR3 DNA follows: TGTGCTAGTGGTTTGACTACGAACACTGAAGCTTTCTTT. Translated, it gives CASGLTTNTEAFF.

Comment on this clone: A much larger clone differs from this one at a single base, so this may be a read error. The CDR3: CASRSTGGTEAFF. Here the CDR3 DNA reads TGTGCCAGCAGGTCCACAGGGGGCACTGAAGCTTTCTTT. This chain connects TRBV6-5 to TRBJ1-1, with 8 bases aligning to TRBD1. J gave up 4 bases and V 6 bases, and 4 bases lay outside the gene matches. Germline V lookup: CDR1 MNHEY, CDR2 SVGAGI. The CDR3 is made up of 13 amino acids.

DNA of the CDR3: TGTGCCAGCAGTTGGGACATAACAGATACGCAGTATTTT. Encoded protein: CASSWDITDTQYF. V gene TRBV6-5 combines with J gene TRBJ2-3, with a possible D match to TRBD1 (6 bases). V shed 4 bases and J shed 3 bases, with 8 bases lying between them. The CDR3 sequence is 13 residues long. CDR1 and CDR2 (germline): MNHEY, SVGAGI.

The chain employs TRBV27 and TRBJ2-2; 12 bases fit TRBD1. Germline lookup yields CDR1 MNHEY and CDR2 SMNVEV (reference sequence). The J segment lost 11 bases and the V segment lost 1 base, leaving 11 bases of the junction unmatched. This CDR3 is built from 17 residues. CDR3 sequence reads: CASSLWPPGQGARELFF. Here the CDR3 DNA reads TGTGCCAGCAGTTTATGGCCCCCGGGACAGGGGGCGCGCGAGCTGTTTTTT.

The chain uses TRBV7-2 and TRBJ1-4, with D hard to call. Germline loops: CDR1 SGHTA, CDR2 FQGNSA. The CDR3 consists of 14 residues. V lost 3 bases, J lost 0 bases, and 5 bases lay in between. This CDR3 reads CASSFSATNEKLFF. The CDR3 region has the DNA TGTGCCAGCAGCTTCAGCGCAACTAATGAAAAACTGTTTTTT. The variable domain in full, with the rest retrieved from reference TRBV7-2 and TRBJ1-4, is GAGVSQSPSNKVTEKGKDVELRCDPISGHTALYWYRQSLGQGLEFLIYFQGNSAPDKSGLPSDRFSAERTGGSVSTLTIQRTQQEDSAVYLCASSFSATNEKLFFGSGTQLSVL.